This T cell receptor beta chain appears in the sequencing data of a study of OX40 agonist ivuxolimab in advanced cancers. This CDR3 region has 13 residues. The V end was cut by 6 bases, the J end by 7 bases, with 13 bases between. The germline V gene encodes CDR1 MDHEN and CDR2 SYDVKM. TCRdb keeps only in-frame clones here, not all; method: immunoSEQ multiplex PCR. The data contain fewer than 45,000 clones, 82% of them singletons. The TCR comes from an adult with an advanced solid tumor such as melanoma, head and neck, liver or kidney cancer. Sequencing was performed on CD4+ or CD8+ T cells sorted from blood, taken in a trial of the OX40 agonist ivuxolimab. The chain links TRBV28 to TRBJ1-5, with D tentatively TRBD1 (6 bases). This chain's CDR3 is CASRGGAAQPQHF. In DNA form, the CDR3 reads TGTGCCAGCAGGGGGGGCGCCGCCCAGCCCCAGCATTTT.